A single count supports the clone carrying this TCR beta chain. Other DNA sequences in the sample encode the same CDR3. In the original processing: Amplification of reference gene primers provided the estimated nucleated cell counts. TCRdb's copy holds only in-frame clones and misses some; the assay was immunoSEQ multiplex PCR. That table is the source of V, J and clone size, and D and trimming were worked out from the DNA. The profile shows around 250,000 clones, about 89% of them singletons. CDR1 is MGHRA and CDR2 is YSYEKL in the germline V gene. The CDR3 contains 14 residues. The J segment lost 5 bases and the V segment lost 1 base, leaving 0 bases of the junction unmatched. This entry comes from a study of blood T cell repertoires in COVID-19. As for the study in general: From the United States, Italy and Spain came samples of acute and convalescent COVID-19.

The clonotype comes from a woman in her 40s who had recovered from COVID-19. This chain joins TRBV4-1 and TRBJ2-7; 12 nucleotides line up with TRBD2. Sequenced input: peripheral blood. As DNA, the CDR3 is TGCGCCAGCAGCCAAGGACTAGCGGGAGACGAGCAGTACTTC. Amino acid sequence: CASSQGLAGDEQYF.